This section outlines one T cell receptor beta chain sequence together with its context. This clone was found once. Which antigen it targets is not known. Base qualities are not at hand, and no much larger clone is one base apart. V loses 0 bases, J loses 0 bases, and the germline ends lie 9 bases apart. As encoded in the germline V gene (reference sequence), CDR1 is SGHNT while CDR2 is YYREEE. The CDR3 covers 15 residues, taking in both the cysteine and the phenylalanine. Only the CDR3 part of the read is kept: 45 bases, read in frame from the first base. The library was generated by the immunoSEQ multiplex PCR assay. Following the manufacturer's protocol, the hsTCRB Kit was used to amplify rearranged TCR beta chain sequences. An Illumina MiSeq was used to sequence the TCRB libraries. In the authors' own workflow: Demultiplexing, trimming and gene mapping were performed with the kit vendor's proprietary platform. TCRdb re-hosts the immuneACCESS table, in-frame sequences only. Its copies lack some clones; in the studies checked, an unresolved V gene accounts for under half of them, and the cause for the rest is not known. V and J calls and clone size are those listed in that table; D and trimming were worked out from the DNA. Present in this sample are some 50,000 clones, 86% of which were seen just once. The ten top clones hold about 2.2% of the sample.

The data derive from a study of a mutant IDH1 vaccine in newly diagnosed glioma (dated by TCRdb to the early 2020s). Background on the whole study: The roughly 34 treated patients were roughly 62% male and around 38% female, with a mean age of approximately 38 years. Prior to enrollment, patients had been given standard therapy consisting of radiotherapy alone, temozolomide alone, or radiochemotherapy with temozolomide, with the combination given to most patients. Peripheral blood was collected at six visits: V03 (baseline), V05, V07, V10, V12 and V13. Longitudinal TCRB deep sequencing was performed for some 25 treated patients wherever samples were available for exploratory analyses. Study-level results and caveats: Selection of PBMC samples for TCRB deep sequencing was based on availability. Pseudoprogression seemed to be unrelated to changes in the top peripheral T cell clonotypes found by TCRB sequencing. Immune responses induced by the vaccine were seen in 90% to 95% of patients across multiple MHC alleles. The authors noted that analyses of patient blood samples could not be reproduced because of sample limitations.

Sample time point, as interpreted from the label and publication: baseline, week 1 (first vaccination visit). This sample's treatment or condition label indicates: pre-vaccination baseline after standard-of-care therapy. The donors had newly diagnosed IDH1-mutant astrocytomas of WHO grade 3 or 4 that showed loss of nuclear ATRX. The samples were drawn from NOA16, a multicentre, single-arm, open-label phase I trial in Germany that tested a mutant IDH1 peptide vaccine in humans for the first time. For immunogenicity testing, the blood drawn at visit V03 was used as the baseline sample. The DNeasy Blood and Tissue Kit was used to extract genomic DNA from EDTA blood for TCRB sequencing.

This specimen was PBMCs, taken from a glioma patient treated with radiotherapy, temozolomide or both. This clonotype originated in a man aged 40-49 years with glioma. The receptor chain draws on TRBV5-4 and TRBJ1-1; the D gene cannot be resolved reliably. The nucleotides are TGTGCCAGCAGCTTGGGCGGACTCATGAACACTGAAGCTTTCTTT. It translates to CASSLGGLMNTEAFF.